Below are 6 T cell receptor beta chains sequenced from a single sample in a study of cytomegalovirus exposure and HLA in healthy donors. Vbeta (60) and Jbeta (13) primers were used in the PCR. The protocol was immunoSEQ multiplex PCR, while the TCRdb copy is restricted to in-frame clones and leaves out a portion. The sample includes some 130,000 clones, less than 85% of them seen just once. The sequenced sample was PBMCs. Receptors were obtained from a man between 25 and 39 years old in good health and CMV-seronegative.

The CDR3 loop is CASSLVALQYQAYEQYF. CDR3 bases: TGTGCCAGCAGTTTAGTCGCCCTCCAGTACCAGGCCTACGAGCAGTACTTC. This chain joins TRBV28 and TRBJ2-7, with D unclear. Germline V CDR1 and CDR2: MDHEN, SYDVKM. Trimming removed 2 bases at V and 2 bases at J, with 19 bases between. This CDR3 has 17 residues.

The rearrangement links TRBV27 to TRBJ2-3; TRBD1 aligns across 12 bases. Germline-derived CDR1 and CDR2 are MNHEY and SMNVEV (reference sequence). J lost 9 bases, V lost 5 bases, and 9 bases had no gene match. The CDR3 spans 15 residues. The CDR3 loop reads CASSQRDRGPRTQYF. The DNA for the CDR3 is TGTGCCAGCAGTCAACGGGACAGGGGGCCACGAACGCAGTATTTT.

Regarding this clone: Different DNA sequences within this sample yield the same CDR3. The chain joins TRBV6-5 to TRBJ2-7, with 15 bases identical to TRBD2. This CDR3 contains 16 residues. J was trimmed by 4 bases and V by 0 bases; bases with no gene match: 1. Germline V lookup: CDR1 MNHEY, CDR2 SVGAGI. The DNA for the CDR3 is TGTGCCAGCAGTTACTCCGGACTAGCGGGAGGGTACGAGCAGTACTTC. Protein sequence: CASSYSGLAGGYEQYF.

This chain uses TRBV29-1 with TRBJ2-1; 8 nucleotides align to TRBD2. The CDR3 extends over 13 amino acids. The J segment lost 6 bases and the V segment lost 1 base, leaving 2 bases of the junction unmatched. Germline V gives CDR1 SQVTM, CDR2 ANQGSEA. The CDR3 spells CSVEATSGNEQFF. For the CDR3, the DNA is TGCAGCGTTGAAGCAACTAGCGGCAATGAGCAGTTCTTC.

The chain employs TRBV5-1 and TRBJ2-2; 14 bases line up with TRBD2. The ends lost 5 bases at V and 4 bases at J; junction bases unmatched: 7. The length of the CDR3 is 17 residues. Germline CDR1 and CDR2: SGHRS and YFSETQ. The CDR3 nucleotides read TGCGCCAGCAGTACAGGACTAGCGGGAGGAGGCACCGGGGAGCTGTTTTTT. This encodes CASSTGLAGGGTGELFF.

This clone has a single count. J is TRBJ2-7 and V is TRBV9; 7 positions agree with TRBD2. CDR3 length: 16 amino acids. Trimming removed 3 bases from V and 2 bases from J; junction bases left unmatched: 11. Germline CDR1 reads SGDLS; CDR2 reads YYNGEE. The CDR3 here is CASSARGRAQPYEQYF. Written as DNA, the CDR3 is TGTGCCAGCAGCGCCCGGGGGAGGGCCCAACCCTACGAGCAGTACTTC.